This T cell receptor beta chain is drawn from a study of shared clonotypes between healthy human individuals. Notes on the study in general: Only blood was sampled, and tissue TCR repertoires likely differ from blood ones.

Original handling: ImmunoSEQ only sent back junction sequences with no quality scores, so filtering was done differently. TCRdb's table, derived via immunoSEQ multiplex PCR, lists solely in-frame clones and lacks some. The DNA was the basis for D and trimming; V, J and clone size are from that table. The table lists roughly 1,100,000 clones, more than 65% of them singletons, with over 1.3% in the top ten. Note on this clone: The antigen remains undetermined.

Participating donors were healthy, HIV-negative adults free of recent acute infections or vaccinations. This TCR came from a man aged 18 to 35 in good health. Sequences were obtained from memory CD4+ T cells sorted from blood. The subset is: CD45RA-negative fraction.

DNA for the CDR3: TGTGCCAGCAGTTCTAGCGGGGGACTCGAGCAGTACTTC. It is translated as CASSSSGGLEQYF. V is TRBV6-5 and J is TRBJ2-7; TRBD2 agrees at 10 bases. The V segment lost 4 bases and the J segment 6 bases; nucleotides outside the gene matches: 3. The CDR3 is made up of 13 amino acids. Germline V lookup: CDR1 MNHEY, CDR2 SVGAGI.